This is a list of T cell receptor beta chains from one sample in a study of blood T cell repertoires in COVID-19. Sequencing was performed with immunoSEQ multiplex PCR; in TCRdb, only in-frame clones are kept and a portion is missing. The sample lists tens of thousands of clones, 77% seen once, with 7.5% to 10% in the top ten. Sequencing used peripheral blood. Receptor source: a human donor in a cohort sampled during active COVID-19. Each CDR3 is given with its conserved first and last residue. D genes are given only for firm matches. Clone size appears in some rows only: once, few, many, or a class for an expanded clone.

v_call	j_call	d_call	clone_size	cdr3_nt	cdr3_aa
TRBV5-1	TRBJ1-6	.	.	TGCGCCAGCAGCTTGGCCTTTATGGGGCGGCCCTATAATTCACCCCTCCACTTT	CASSLAFMGRPYNSPLHF
TRBV29-1	TRBJ2-2	.	few	TGCAGCGTTGAACTGGCCCGAGGCACCGGGGAGCTGTTTTTT	CSVELARGTGELFF
TRBV2	TRBJ1-2	.	.	TGTGCCAGCAGTGAGGGGGGGCCCGGCTACACCTTC	CASSEGGPGYTF
TRBV9	TRBJ1-2	TRBD1	.	TGTGCCAGCAGCCAACACACAGGGGAAAGGGGATTCTATGGCTACACCTTC	CASSQHTGERGFYGYTF
TRBV11-2	TRBJ2-7	TRBD1	once	TGTGCCAGCAGCTTAGGTTGGCAGGGGGCCTACGAGCAGTACTTC	CASSLGWQGAYEQYF
TRBV6-5	TRBJ1-3	.	.	TGTGCCAGCAGTTACGGGCCGTATCTAGGAAACACCATATATTTT	CASSYGPYLGNTIYF
TRBV7-2	TRBJ2-1	TRBD2	.	TGTGCCAGCAGCTATGGGACTAGCGGGGTTGCACACTCCTACAATGAGCAGTTCTTC	CASSYGTSGVAHSYNEQFF
TRBV7-2	TRBJ1-1	TRBD1	.	TGTGCCAGCAGAACGACCCGGGACAGAGGACAAGCTTTCTTT	CASRTTRDRGQAFF
TRBV23-1	TRBJ1-5	.	few	TGCGCCAGCAGTCAATCGGGAGGGAGTAGGGTCAATCAGCCCCAGCATTTT	CASSQSGGSRVNQPQHF
TRBV6-4	TRBJ1-2	.	.	TGTGCCAGCAGTCCTGAACCCCTACAGGCAGCAGAAGGCTACACCTTC	CASSPEPLQAAEGYTF
TRBV12-3/TRBV12-4	TRBJ1-2	.	once	TGTGCCAGCAGCCCCGGGGGGGGCAATGGCTACACCTTC	CASSPGGGNGYTF
TRBV28	TRBJ2-7	TRBD2	.	TGTGCCAGCAGTCCCCGGGACAAAGGACTAGCGGGGAGCTCCTACGAGCAGTACTTC	CASSPRDKGLAGSSYEQYF
TRBV18	TRBJ1-3	.	.	TGTGCCAGCTCACCTCGTCGGGGGGCTGGAAACACCATATATTTT	CASSPRRGAGNTIYF
TRBV5-1	TRBJ2-3	TRBD2	.	TGCGCGACCGGGACTAGCGGGGGTGCGGATACGCAGTATTTT	CATGTSGGADTQYF
TRBV19	TRBJ1-6	.	.	TGTGCCAGTAGAGATAGGAAGCGGGCCGATAATTCACCCCTCCACTTT	CASRDRKRADNSPLHF
TRBV9	TRBJ2-6	.	few	TGTGCCAGCAGCGAGGGACTTTTCTCTGGGGCCAACGTCCTGACTTTC	CASSEGLFSGANVLTF
TRBV5-4	TRBJ1-2	.	few	TGTGCCAGCAGCTTGGAGCGGGGGGAAGGGGACTATGGCTACACCTTC	CASSLERGEGDYGYTF
TRBV20-1	TRBJ2-1	TRBD2	.	TGCAGTGCTAGTAGCGGGGGTTACAATGAGCAGTTCTTC	CSASSGGYNEQFF
TRBV6-6	TRBJ1-6	.	.	TGTGCCAGCAGTCGCATCGGAGGCTCCTATAATTCACCCCTCCACTTT	CASSRIGGSYNSPLHF
TRBV12-1	TRBJ2-3	.	once	TGTGCCAGCAAGAGCAGGGGGGACACAGATACGCAGTATTTT	CASKSRGDTDTQYF
TRBV15	TRBJ2-7	TRBD1	.	TGTGCCACTTCCGGAGGGACAGGGCAGACCGAGCAGTACTTC	CATSGGTGQTEQYF
TRBV18	TRBJ1-1	.	.	TGTGCCAGCTCACCACCCTCGGGGAAGAACACTGAAGCTTTCTTT	CASSPPSGKNTEAFF
TRBV18	TRBJ2-6	.	.	TGTGCCAGCTCTCCCGGGACATCCTCTGGGGCCAACGTCCTGACTTTC	CASSPGTSSGANVLTF
TRBV6-5	TRBJ1-1	TRBD1	.	TGTGCCAGCAGCCGCGGGGACAGGGCAAACACTGAAGCTTTCTTT	CASSRGDRANTEAFF
TRBV21-1	TRBJ1-6	.	.	TGTGCCAGCAGCAAAGTCTCGAGCAACAGGGGAGTCTTTAATTCACCCCTCCACTTT	CASSKVSSNRGVFNSPLHF
TRBV9	TRBJ1-5	TRBD1	.	TGTGCCAGCAGCGCGGGACAGGACGGGGCCCAGCATTTT	CASSAGQDGAQHF
TRBV4-1	TRBJ1-6	TRBD1	.	TGCGCCAGCAGCCAAGGGTTGCCCAGGGGGTTTAATTCACCCCTCCACTTT	CASSQGLPRGFNSPLHF
TRBV19	TRBJ1-4	.	.	TGTGCCAGTAGTTGGACAACAACTAATGAAAAACTGTTTTTT	CASSWTTTNEKLFF
TRBV6-2/TRBV6-3	TRBJ2-6	.	.	TGTGCCAGCAGTAGGGACTCCCCTGGGGCCAACGTCCTGACTTTC	CASSRDSPGANVLTF
TRBV5-1	TRBJ2-7	.	.	TGCGCCAGCAGCTTCCGTGATAGCGCGTTATCCTACGAGCAGTACTTC	CASSFRDSALSYEQYF
TRBV7-2	TRBJ2-7	TRBD1	.	TGTGCCAGCAGCTCACCCCGGACAGGGACCTACGAGCAGTACTTC	CASSSPRTGTYEQYF
TRBV14	TRBJ2-4	.	once	TGTGCCAGCAGCCAAGATCAGCCGGGAGTAATTCAGTACTTC	CASSQDQPGVIQYF
TRBV7-6	TRBJ1-1	TRBD1	.	TGTGCCAGCAGCCTCACAGGGGGGATTGGAGCTTTCTTT	CASSLTGGIGAFF
TRBV5-1	TRBJ1-4	.	.	TGCGCCAGCAGTGAGGGCCCCTCAACTAATGAAAAACTGTTTTTT	CASSEGPSTNEKLFF
TRBV30	TRBJ2-7	TRBD1	few	TGTGCCGTGACAGGGGGGGCCTACGAGCAGTACTTC	CAVTGGAYEQYF
TRBV20-1	TRBJ1-2	.	.	TGCAGTGCCGCGGACAGTTACGGCTACACCTTC	CSAADSYGYTF
TRBV3-1/TRBV3-2	TRBJ2-7	TRBD2	.	TGTGCCAGCAGCCAAGATAGTGGCGGGGGGCCGTACTACGAGCAGTACTTC	CASSQDSGGGPYYEQYF
TRBV9	TRBJ2-2	.	.	TGTGCCAGCAGCGCCGGGACTGGCACCGGGGAGCTGTTTTTT	CASSAGTGTGELFF
TRBV2	TRBJ2-7	.	.	TGTGCCAGCACCTCACCCACGGACACCTACGAGCAGTACTTC	CASTSPTDTYEQYF